Below, 30 T cell receptor beta chains from the same sample are listed, as sequenced in a study of T cell repertoires in cytomegalovirus infection. TCRdb redid the calling of the reads with MiXCR, one entry per CDR3 protein. In the table there are some 320,000 distinct CDR3 sequences, around 9.5% of which are singletons. Sequencing was carried out using PBMCs. These receptors were taken from a human donor in good health (CMV status not recorded). Some clones in this sample may be carry-over from other donors' samples.

This clonotype was recorded at least ten times. The rearrangement links TRBV7-8 to TRBJ2-3; TRBD1 is a possible D gene (5 bases). There are 16 residues in the CDR3. Germline V gene data show CDR1 as SGHVS and CDR2 as FQNEAQ. V shed 2 bases and J shed 4 bases, with 16 bases lying between them. CDR3 bases: TGTGCCAGCAGCTTAATAAGGGGTCCTCCCGCAGATACGCAGTATTTT. Protein: CASSLIRGPPADTQYF.

The V call is TRBV7-2, the J call TRBJ1-5; D remains ambiguous. Per germline, CDR1 SGHTA and CDR2 FQGNSA. CDR3 length: 17 residues. V was pared by 5 bases and J by 0 bases, with 17 bases between. CDR3 in amino acids: CASSPAPNRGSNQPQHF. The CDR3 coding sequence is TGTGCCAGCAGCCCAGCCCCGAACCGAGGTAGCAATCAGCCCCAGCATTTT.

V is TRBV7-2 and J is TRBJ2-7; D is unresolved. This CDR3 spans 13 amino acids. Germline CDR1 is SGHTA and CDR2 is FQGNSA. V was clipped by 5 bases and J by 5 bases, with 13 bases between them. The CDR3, as DNA: TGTGCCAGCAGCCCCCGTAGTGGGGACGAGCAGTACTTC. Translation: CASSPRSGDEQYF.

This clonotype appeared a few times. V usage is TRBV7-3 and J usage is TRBJ2-1, with D unclear. This CDR3 comprises 12 residues. V lost 4 bases and J lost 9, with 10 bases in between. Germline V lookup: CDR1 SGHTA, CDR2 FQGTGA. This CDR3 is CASSSPFGEQFF. As DNA, the CDR3 is TGTGCCAGCAGCTCCCCATTTGGTGAGCAGTTCTTC. Filled out from reference TRBV7-3 and TRBJ2-1, the complete variable domain reads GAGVSQTPSNKVTEKGKYVELRCDPISGHTALYWYRQSLGQGPEFLIYFQGTGAADDSGLPNDRFFAVRPEGSVSTLKIQRTERGDSAVYLCASSSPFGEQFFGPGTRLTVL.

This sequence joins TRBV10-3 and TRBJ1-1; D is uncertain. Trimming took 1 base from V and 1 from J, leaving 7 bases between them. The CDR3 sequence is 14 residues long. Germline V gene lookup returns CDR1 ENHRY and CDR2 SYGVKD. The CDR3 nucleotides read TGTGCCATCAGTGAGTTGGTCGGGAACACTGAAGCTTTCTTT. This gives the protein CAISELVGNTEAFF.

This clonotype was seen a handful of times. The chain carries TRBV20-1 and TRBJ2-7, with 7 bases matching TRBD2. From germline, CDR1 is DFQATT and CDR2 SNEGSKA (reference sequence). CDR3 length: 14 residues. V lost 1 base to trimming and J lost 2 bases; unmatched junction nucleotides: 5. CDR3 sequence reads: CSARGAGRAYEQYF. In DNA form, the CDR3 reads TGCAGTGCTAGAGGGGCAGGGAGGGCCTACGAGCAGTACTTC.

V and J are TRBV20-1 and TRBJ2-7; D gene unclear. V was pared by 3 bases and J by 6 bases, with 12 bases between. This CDR3 comprises 12 residues. Germline CDR1 and CDR2: DFQATT and SNEGSKA (reference sequence). This CDR3 is CSASYGLGEQYF. CDR3 coding DNA: TGCAGTGCTAGTTACGGGCTCGGCGAGCAGTACTTC.

This clonotype was recorded many times. The gene calls are TRBV28 and TRBJ2-5; tentatively, D is TRBD2 (6 bases). The CDR3 totals 15 residues. V shed 7 bases and J shed 1 base, with 16 bases lying between them. Per the germline V gene, CDR1 is MDHEN and CDR2 is SYDVKM. The CDR3 here is CASTLIGGTQETQYF. CDR3 bases: TGTGCCAGCACCCTTATAGGCGGGACCCAAGAGACCCAGTACTTC.

In DNA form, the CDR3 reads TGTGCCAGCAGTTTGCCCGGCCTAGCCAAAAACATTCAGTACTTC. Translating it yields CASSLPGLAKNIQYF. This chain joins TRBV28 and TRBJ2-4; unclear D gene. The V end was cut by 3 bases, the J end by 0 bases, with 9 bases between. The CDR3 has 15 residues. The germline CDR1 and CDR2 sequences are MDHEN and SYDVKM.

In nucleotides, the CDR3 is TGTGCCAGCAGCGGTCCCACGGGTGAGCAGTTCTTC. Amino acids: CASSGPTGEQFF. V is TRBV5-4 and J is TRBJ2-1; no clear D gene. Germline CDR1 SGHNT, CDR2 YYREEE (reference sequence). CDR3 length equals 12 residues. Trimming cost V 4 bases and J 9 bases, with 11 bases left between them.

In this sample, this clonotype turned up many times. The chain joins TRBV7-2 to TRBJ2-5; 7 positions agree with TRBD2. The CDR3 spans 15 residues. The germline V gene has CDR1 SGHTA and CDR2 FQGNSA. With V trimmed by 5 bases and J by 5 bases, 11 bases remained unmatched. The CDR3 sequence is CASSNGGGSGETQYF. The DNA for the CDR3 is TGTGCCAGCAGCAACGGTGGCGGGAGCGGGGAGACCCAGTACTTC. Variable domain in full (rest from reference TRBV7-2 and TRBJ2-5): GAGVSQSPSNKVTEKGKDVELRCDPISGHTALYWYRQSLGQGLEFLIYFQGNSAPDKSGLPSDRFSAERTGGSVSTLTIQRTQQEDSAVYLCASSNGGGSGETQYFGPGTRLLVL.

This clonotype occurred many times. The chain carries TRBV7-2 and TRBJ1-2; weak D call: TRBD1 (5 bases). Per the germline V gene, CDR1 is SGHTA and CDR2 is FQGNSA. V lost 2 bases and J lost 4, with 14 bases in between. The CDR3 is made up of 15 amino acids. The CDR3 nucleotides are TGTGCCAGCAGCTTAAATGCAGGGTCTAGCTATGGCTACACCTTC. Residues: CASSLNAGSSYGYTF.

The chain couples TRBV28 to TRBJ2-7; TRBD2 is a possible D gene (6 bases). Trimming left V 5 bases short and J 4 bases short, with 18 bases between. The CDR3 spans 15 residues. CDR1 and CDR2 (germline): MDHEN, SYDVKM. CDR3 nucleotides: TGTGCCAGCAGTACGCCCCCGGGACTCCAATACGAGCAGTACTTC. Protein product: CASSTPPGLQYEQYF.

This clonotype was detected many times. V is TRBV11-2 and J is TRBJ2-3, with TRBD2 as a possible D gene (6 bases). The CDR3 has 15 residues. In germline, CDR1 is SGHAT, CDR2 FQNNGV. V was cut by 8 bases and J by 4 bases, with 19 bases left in between. CDR3 nucleotides: TGTGCCAGCCGACCTGGGGCGGGACGACCAGATACGCAGTATTTT. As protein: CASRPGAGRPDTQYF.

A few counts support this clonotype. The chain employs TRBV3-1 and TRBJ2-1; a weak D match, TRBD2 (5 bases). CDR1 is LGHDT, CDR2 YNNKEL, per germline (reference sequence). The CDR3 sequence is 13 residues long. The germline V and J ends were trimmed by 4 bases and 4 bases, with 8 bases remaining between them. The DNA of the CDR3 is TGTGCCAGCAGCCCCCGCGGGTACAATGAGCAGTTCTTC. It is translated as CASSPRGYNEQFF.

This clonotype has a count of ten or more. The chain uses TRBV7-2 and TRBJ1-1; D is unclear. The V gene's germline CDR1 is SGHTA and CDR2 FQGNSA. Trimming removed 3 bases from V and 1 base from J, with 15 bases in between. CDR3 size: 16 residues. The chain's CDR3 is CASSFTRFGKNTEAFF. The CDR3 bases are TGTGCCAGCAGCTTCACCCGTTTCGGAAAGAACACTGAAGCTTTCTTT.

This clonotype was recorded many times. The chain employs TRBV7-2 and TRBJ1-1; no reliable D call. The CDR3 length is 15 residues. Germline V gene lookup returns CDR1 SGHTA and CDR2 FQGNSA. Trimming cost V 5 bases and J 4 bases, with 17 bases left between them. In DNA form, the CDR3 reads TGTGCCAGCAGCCTAGAGGTCGGAGGTAGCACTGAAGCTTTCTTT. Its translation: CASSLEVGGSTEAFF.

In its sample, this clonotype was seen many times. The chain combines TRBV7-2 with TRBJ2-1; 9 positions match TRBD1. Germline loops: CDR1 SGHTA, CDR2 FQGNSA. Trimming cost V 3 bases and J 3 bases; bases outside gene matches: 6. This CDR3 region has 16 residues. The CDR3 bases are TGTGCCAGCAGCTTCACAGGACAGGGGAACTACAATGAGCAGTTCTTC. It encodes CASSFTGQGNYNEQFF. The full variable domain, its missing parts supplied by reference TRBV7-2 and TRBJ2-1, is GAGVSQSPSNKVTEKGKDVELRCDPISGHTALYWYRQSLGQGLEFLIYFQGNSAPDKSGLPSDRFSAERTGGSVSTLTIQRTQQEDSAVYLCASSFTGQGNYNEQFFGPGTRLTVL.

Notes on this clonotype: The junction does not match germline at one end; this may be a read error. V and J are TRBV19 and TRBJ1-6; D not certain. The CDR3 is 12 residues long. Per the germline V gene, CDR1 is LNHDA and CDR2 is SQIVND (reference sequence). CDR3 DNA: TGTGGCAGTAGTATAGGACTATCACCCCTCCACTTT. Translation gives CGSSIGLSPLHF.

This clonotype was observed a handful of times. The rearrangement uses TRBV4-2 and TRBJ2-1; D may be TRBD2 (6 bases). Looked up from germline, CDR1 is LGHNA and CDR2 is YNFKEQ. V dropped 0 bases and J dropped 5 bases, with 14 bases sitting between them. This CDR3 is 16 amino acids long. The CDR3 DNA sequence: TGTGCCAGCAGCCAAGATCTTCGGGAGCTTCACAATGAGCAGTTCTTC. Protein product: CASSQDLRELHNEQFF.

The chain employs TRBV11-2 and TRBJ2-3; unclear D gene. The CDR3 extends over 12 amino acids. V lost 5 bases and J 5 bases, leaving 8 bases between the germline ends. CDR1 is SGHAT and CDR2 is FQNNGV in the germline V gene. As DNA, the CDR3 is TGTGCCAGCAGCAGAGTGGGAGATACGCAGTATTTT. Translating it yields CASSRVGDTQYF.

This clonotype showed up many times. The chain joins TRBV5-5 to TRBJ2-1; D is unresolved. V was trimmed by 0 bases and J by 8 bases, leaving 6 bases between them. The CDR3 is made up of 12 amino acids. Germline V gene sequence: CDR1 SGHKS, CDR2 YYEKEE (reference sequence). CDR3 sequence: CASSLAGHEQFF. CDR3 nucleotides: TGTGCCAGCAGCTTGGCCGGGCATGAGCAGTTCTTC.

In its sample, this clonotype was seen a few times. The rearrangement joins TRBV4-1 to TRBJ1-1, with 8 nucleotides matching TRBD1. CDR3 length: 13 amino acids. Losses at the gene ends were 0 bases for V and 13 bases for J; bases not matched to a gene: 7. CDR1 and CDR2 from the germline V gene are MGHRA and YSYEKL. The CDR3 loop is CASSQERTGKDFF. The CDR3 region has the DNA TGCGCCAGCAGCCAAGAGAGGACAGGGAAGGATTTCTTT.

This clonotype was recorded at least ten times. The chain recombines TRBV10-3 with TRBJ2-5; TRBD2 agrees at 8 bases. The CDR3 loop spans 14 amino acids. Unmatched junction bases numbered 2, after V lost 4 bases and J lost 1 base. CDR1 is ENHRY and CDR2 is SYGVKD in the germline V gene. The CDR3 coding sequence is TGTGCCATCAGTGCCGGGACTAGCCAAGAGACCCAGTACTTC. It is translated as CAISAGTSQETQYF.

J is TRBJ2-2 and V is TRBV6-1; D possibly uses TRBD1 or TRBD2 (5 bases each). V dropped 7 bases and J dropped 0 bases, with 15 bases sitting between them. The CDR3 contains 16 residues. Per the germline V gene, CDR1 is MNHNS and CDR2 is SASEGT. The CDR3, as DNA: TGTGCCAGCAAATGGGACGGCCTCGCGAACACCGGGGAGCTGTTTTTT. The encoded protein is CASKWDGLANTGELFF.

This clonotype was observed a handful of times. The chain combines TRBV28 with TRBJ1-2; 10 nucleotides line up with TRBD1. Germline V gives CDR1 MDHEN, CDR2 SYDVKM. The CDR3 is made up of 14 amino acids. Germline trimming cut 5 bases from V and 8 bases from J; bases unmatched to any gene: 8. The CDR3 DNA sequence: TGTGCCAGCAGTCCAGACAGGGGGCCGTGGGGCTACACCTTC. Encoded protein: CASSPDRGPWGYTF.

This clonotype was recorded many times. The J gene is TRBJ1-6, the V gene TRBV7-2, with D possibly matching TRBD1 (5 bases). The CDR3 totals 13 residues. V was clipped by 4 bases and J by 9 bases, with 10 bases between them. CDR1 and CDR2 from the germline V gene are SGHTA and FQGNSA. Written as DNA, the CDR3 is TGTGCCAGCAGCTCCAGACAGAGTTCACCCCTCCACTTT. It codes for CASSSRQSSPLHF. The whole variable domain, filled in from reference TRBV7-2 and TRBJ1-6, reads GAGVSQSPSNKVTEKGKDVELRCDPISGHTALYWYRQSLGQGLEFLIYFQGNSAPDKSGLPSDRFSAERTGGSVSTLTIQRTQQEDSAVYLCASSSRQSSPLHFGNGTRLTVT.

In this sample, this clonotype turned up a few times. V gene TRBV20-1 combines with J gene TRBJ1-4; unclear D gene. Germline V CDR1 and CDR2: DFQATT, SNEGSKA (reference sequence). The CDR3 spans 15 residues. Trimming took off 5 bases at V and 3 bases at J, with 16 bases between the two ends. The CDR3 spells CSASPNEGSNEKLFF. For the CDR3, the DNA is TGCAGTGCTTCTCCTAACGAAGGGTCTAATGAAAAACTGTTTTTT.

V usage is TRBV4-1 and J usage is TRBJ2-3, with 11 bases that match TRBD2. Per germline, CDR1 MGHRA and CDR2 YSYEKL. The CDR3 is made up of 20 amino acids. J lost 6 bases, V lost 3 bases, and 20 bases had no gene match. The CDR3 region has the DNA TGCGCCAGCAGCCAGAGATCGGGGGGCCCGGGACTAGCGGTTGGGGATACGCAGTATTTT. Its translation: CASSQRSGGPGLAVGDTQYF.

This clonotype was seen a handful of times. The gene calls are TRBV12-3 or TRBV12-4 and TRBJ1-1; perhaps TRBD1 as D (6 bases). Trimming took 4 bases from V and 5 from J, leaving 11 bases between them. CDR3 length: 13 residues. CDR3 protein: CASSYRVQTEAFF. The CDR3 DNA is TGTGCCAGCAGTTACAGGGTTCAGACTGAAGCTTTCTTT.